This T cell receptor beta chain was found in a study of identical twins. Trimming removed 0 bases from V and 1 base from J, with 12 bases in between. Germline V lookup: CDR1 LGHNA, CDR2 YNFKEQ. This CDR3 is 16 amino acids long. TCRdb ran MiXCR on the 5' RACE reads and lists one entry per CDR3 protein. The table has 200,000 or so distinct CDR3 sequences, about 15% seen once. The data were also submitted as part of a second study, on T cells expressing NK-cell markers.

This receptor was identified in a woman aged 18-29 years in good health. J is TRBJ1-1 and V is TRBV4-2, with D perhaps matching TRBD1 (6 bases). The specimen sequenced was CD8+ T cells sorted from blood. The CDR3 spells CASSQDYWGRNTEAFF. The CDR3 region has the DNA TGTGCCAGCAGCCAAGATTATTGGGGGCGGAACACTGAAGCTTTCTTT.